A single TCR beta chain is shown here with its context. The antigen is unknown. The data are from a study of T cell responses to AZD1222 COVID-19 vaccine. As for the study in general: Some second doses came at about 4 weeks and others at about 12 weeks; these were pooled.

Profiled with immunoSEQ multiplex PCR; TCRdb holds only in-frame clones, not every one. The data show under 200,000 clones, 85% to 95% seen once. Regarding the study as a whole: Baseline serostatus was positive in only six AZD1222 recipients. Unmutated variant regions reportedly attract nearly half of all spike-specific TCRs. The span of vaccine-associated CD4 TCRs extended across spike, with dominance at 160-218 and 743-854.

The V and J ends lost 1 base and 5 bases respectively, with 20 bases between them. This CDR3 has 17 residues. Germline V gives CDR1 SGHDN, CDR2 FVKESK. The chain is built from TRBV14 and TRBJ1-1; maybe TRBD1 (5 bases). This sequence originates from an adult in good health. Here the sequenced sample was peripheral blood, taken on day 0 of AZD1222 vaccination. CDR3 sequence (DNA): TGTGCCAGCAGCCAAGTAGGGTTGAACGGGGCGCGAACTGAAGCTTTCTTT. It specifies CASSQVGLNGARTEAFF.